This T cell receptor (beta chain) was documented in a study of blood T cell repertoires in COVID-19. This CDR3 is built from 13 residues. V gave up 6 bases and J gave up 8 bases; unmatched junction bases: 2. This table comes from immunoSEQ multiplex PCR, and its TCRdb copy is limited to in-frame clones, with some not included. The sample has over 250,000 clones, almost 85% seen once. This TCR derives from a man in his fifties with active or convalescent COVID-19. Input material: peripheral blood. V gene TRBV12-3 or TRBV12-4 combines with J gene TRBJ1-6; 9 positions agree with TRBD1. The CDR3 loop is CASSDRGDSPLHF. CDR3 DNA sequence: TGTGCCAGCAGCGACAGGGGGGATTCACCCCTCCACTTT.